Described below is a single T cell receptor (beta chain) sequence and its context. This clone's antigen is unknown. No base-level quality is on record; no much larger clone is a single base apart. TCR CDR3 regions were amplified from genomic DNA by multiplex PCR using the deep immunoSEQ assay. Genomic DNA extracted from each cell subset was distributed evenly over all wells of several immunoSEQ 96-well plates, and each plate served as one replicate. For unsorted PBMC, approximately 290 ng of genomic DNA, equivalent to 30,000 to 35,000 T cell genomes, went into each replicate PCR. Unsorted PBMC genomic DNA was sequenced across ten immunoSEQ deep assay plates. Purified libraries were quantified with a Qubit 3.0 fluorometer, sized on a Bioanalyzer 2100, and re-quantified with the KAPA Library Quantification kit. Every immunoSEQ 96-well plate was sequenced on a dedicated single-read 150-cycle Illumina NextSeq 550 flow cell. As for the authors' bioinformatics: Because only junctional sequences without quality scores were contained in the immunoSEQ output, filtering matching that applied to full-length reads could not be performed. Sequences were annotated with PyIR, a Python wrapper for IgBLAST v1.9, and V/J genes and CDR3 were assigned using IMGT germline references. Reads with weak V/J assignments (E-value above 1e-6), missing CDR3, stop codons, out-of-frame junctions, or ambiguous translated residues were removed. V3J clonotypes were defined by identical inferred V gene, J gene, and CDR3 amino acid sequence. To compute the percentage overlap between repertoires, the number of shared unique clonotypes was divided by the size of the smaller repertoire. Repertoire richness was assessed with RTK rarefaction, the Chao1 estimator, and Recon v2.1 estimates of unobserved clonotypes. Not all clones reach the TCRdb copy of this immuneACCESS table, which keeps in-frame sequences only. Checked studies attribute under half of the gap to unresolved V genes and leave the rest unexplained. The DNA was the basis for D and trimming; V, J and clone size are from that table. For this sample there are fewer than 650,000 clones; about 80% appear just once. The top ten hold 12% of the sample.

The sample comes from a study of shared clonotypes between healthy human individuals (dated by TCRdb to the early 2020s). About the study as a whole: A few men and a couple of women, aged 18 to 49 years, made up the cohort. Per donor, leukapheresis produced somewhere between about 0.85 and 10 billion PBMCs. Libraries were prepared and TCR repertoires were sequenced by different laboratories using diverse techniques, in order to increase sequencing depth and limit assay-specific biases. To estimate repertoire size and how much clonotypes are shared between individuals, the study performed deep sequencing of blood TCR repertoires from roughly five healthy adults. Study-level results and caveats: Pairwise subsampling led to the expectation that sequencing depth would affect the degree of clonotype sharing among donors. Because the study included only a small number of donors, the genetic and exposure-history diversity represented was limited. Sampling was restricted to blood, and TCR repertoires in tissue are likely to differ from TCR repertoires in blood.

The CDR3, from cysteine to phenylalanine, totals 15 residues. Only the CDR3 region is kept as DNA, spanning 45 bases read in frame from base 1. The germline V gene (reference sequence) provides CDR1 GTSNPN and CDR2 SVGIG. From V the trimming removes 1 base and from J it removes 1 base, while the gene matches leave 2 bases of the junction unaccounted for. Donors were healthy HIV-negative adults with no recently reported acute infections or vaccinations. All donors were Caucasian adults living in Nashville, Tennessee, USA. For unsorted samples, about 90 million PBMCs were counted and genomic DNA was extracted with the QIAamp DNA Blood Mini kit. After blood collection by leukapheresis, PBMCs were isolated using Ficoll-Histopaque density gradient centrifugation and then cryopreserved in the vapor phase of liquid nitrogen.

The chain links TRBV30 with TRBJ1-5, and 9 junctional nucleotides match TRBD1. This receptor was taken from a woman between 40 and 55 years old in good health. Some clones in this sample may be carry-over from other donors' samples. What was sequenced was PBMCs. The CDR3 region: CAWSAGTGSNQPQHF. In nucleotides, the sequence is TGTGCCTGGAGTGCTGGGACAGGGAGCAATCAGCCCCAGCATTTT.